The present T cell receptor beta chain was sequenced within a study of T cell responses to AZD1222 COVID-19 vaccine. Study results and caveats: Increased Spike-specific TCR breadth and depth were observed after two AZD1222 doses. Reportedly, nearly half of unique spike TCRs recognized epitopes outside B.1.351/B.1.1.7 mutations. CD4 TCRs covered the whole spike, strongest at regions 160-218 and 743-854.

Only in-frame clones appear in the TCRdb table, and some are missing; sequencing was by immunoSEQ multiplex PCR. The profile shows roughly 130,000 clones, roughly 87% of them singletons. The CDR3 runs 14 residues. V lost 6 bases to trimming and J lost 7 bases; unmatched junction nucleotides: 7. Looked up from germline, CDR1 is MNHEY and CDR2 is SMNVEV (reference sequence). As regards this clone: Its target is unknown.

The V and J genes are TRBV27 and TRBJ1-5; 9 positions agree with TRBD1. Material: peripheral blood, obtained on day 0 of AZD1222 vaccination. The clonotype was recovered from an adult in good health. The CDR3, as DNA: TGTGCCAGCAGACCAGGGACAGGGAGGCAGCCCCAGCATTTT. It specifies CASRPGTGRQPQHF.